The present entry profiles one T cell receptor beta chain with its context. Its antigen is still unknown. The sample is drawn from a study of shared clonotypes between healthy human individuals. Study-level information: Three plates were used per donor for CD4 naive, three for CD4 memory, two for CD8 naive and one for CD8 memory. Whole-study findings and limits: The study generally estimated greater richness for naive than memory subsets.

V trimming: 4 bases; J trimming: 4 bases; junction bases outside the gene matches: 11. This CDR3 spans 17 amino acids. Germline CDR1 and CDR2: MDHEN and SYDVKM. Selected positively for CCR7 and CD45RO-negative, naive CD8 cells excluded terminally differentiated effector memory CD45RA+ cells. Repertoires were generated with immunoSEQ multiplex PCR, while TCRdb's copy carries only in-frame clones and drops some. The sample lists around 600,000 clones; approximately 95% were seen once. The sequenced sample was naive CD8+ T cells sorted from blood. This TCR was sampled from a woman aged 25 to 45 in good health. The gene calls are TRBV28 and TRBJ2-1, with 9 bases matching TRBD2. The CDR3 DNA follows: TGTGCCAGCAGTTCCCAGACTAGCGGAAGGAGGTACAATGAGCAGTTCTTC. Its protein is CASSSQTSGRRYNEQFF.